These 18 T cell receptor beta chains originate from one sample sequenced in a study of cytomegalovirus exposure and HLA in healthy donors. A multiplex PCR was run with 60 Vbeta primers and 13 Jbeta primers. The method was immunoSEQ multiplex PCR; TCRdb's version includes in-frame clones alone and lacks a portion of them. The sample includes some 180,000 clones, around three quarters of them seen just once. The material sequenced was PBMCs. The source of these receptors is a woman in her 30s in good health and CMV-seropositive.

CDR3 DNA: TGTGCCAGCAGCCTCGGGACAGGGGGCCTGGAGACCCAGTACTTC. Its translation: CASSLGTGGLETQYF. This chain uses TRBV6-5 with TRBJ2-5, with 12 bases lining up with TRBD1. V lost 6 bases to trimming and J lost 5 bases; unmatched junction nucleotides: 7. This CDR3 has 15 residues. Germline loops: CDR1 MNHEY, CDR2 SVGAGI.

The CDR3 sequence: CASSLAAGRSYEQYF. CDR3 nucleotides: TGTGCCAGCAGCTTGGCCGCGGGCCGCTCCTACGAGCAGTACTTC. The chain joins TRBV5-4 to TRBJ2-7, with D perhaps matching TRBD2 (5 bases). Germline lookup yields CDR1 SGHNT and CDR2 YYREEE (reference sequence). The ends were cut back, 0 bases at V and 0 bases at J, with 10 bases in the middle. This CDR3 has 15 amino acids. The full variable domain, with the rest looked up from reference TRBV5-4 and TRBJ2-7, is ETGVTQSPTHLIKTRGQQVTLRCSSQSGHNTVSWYQQALGQGPQFIFQYYREEENGRGNFPPRFSGLQFPNYSSELNVNALELDDSALYLCASSLAAGRSYEQYFGPGTRLTVT.

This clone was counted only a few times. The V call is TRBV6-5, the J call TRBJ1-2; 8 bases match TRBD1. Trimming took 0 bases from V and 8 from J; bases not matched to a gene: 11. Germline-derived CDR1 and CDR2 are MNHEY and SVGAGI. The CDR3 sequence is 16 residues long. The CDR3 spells CASSYSTGQGARGYTF. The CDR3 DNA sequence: TGTGCCAGCAGTTACTCGACTGGGCAGGGGGCGCGGGGCTACACCTTC.

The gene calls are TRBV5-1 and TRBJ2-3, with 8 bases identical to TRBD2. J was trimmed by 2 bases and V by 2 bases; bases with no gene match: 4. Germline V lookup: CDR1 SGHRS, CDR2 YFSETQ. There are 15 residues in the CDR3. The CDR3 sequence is CASSFSGEATDTQYF. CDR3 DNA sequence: TGCGCCAGCAGCTTTAGCGGGGAGGCCACAGATACGCAGTATTTT.

CDR3 sequence reads: CSVVPRITTDTQYF. The CDR3 DNA reads TGCAGCGTTGTTCCTAGGATTACCACAGATACGCAGTATTTT. The V and J genes are TRBV29-1 and TRBJ2-3; D is ambiguous. V gave up 4 bases and J gave up 2 bases, with 13 bases separating them. The CDR3 is 14 amino acids. Germline V gene sequence: CDR1 SQVTM, CDR2 ANQGSEA.

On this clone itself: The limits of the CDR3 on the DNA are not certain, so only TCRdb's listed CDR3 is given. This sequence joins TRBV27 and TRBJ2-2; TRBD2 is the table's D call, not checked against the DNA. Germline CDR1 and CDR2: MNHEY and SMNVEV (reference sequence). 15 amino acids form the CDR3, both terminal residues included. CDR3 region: CASSSSGSNTGELFF.

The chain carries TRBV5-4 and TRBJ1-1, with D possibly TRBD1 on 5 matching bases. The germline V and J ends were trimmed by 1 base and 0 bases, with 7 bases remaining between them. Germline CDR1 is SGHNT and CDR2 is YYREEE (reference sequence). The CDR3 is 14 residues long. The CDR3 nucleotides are TGTGCCAGCAGCTTGACAGGCTTGAACACTGAAGCTTTCTTT. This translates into CASSLTGLNTEAFF.

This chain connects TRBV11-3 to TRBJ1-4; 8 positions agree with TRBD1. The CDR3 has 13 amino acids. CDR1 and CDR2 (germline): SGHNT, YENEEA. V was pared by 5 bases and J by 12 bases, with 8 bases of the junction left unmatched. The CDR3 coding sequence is TGTGCCAGCAGCCCCCGACAGGGGAAGCAACTGTTTTTT. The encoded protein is CASSPRQGKQLFF.

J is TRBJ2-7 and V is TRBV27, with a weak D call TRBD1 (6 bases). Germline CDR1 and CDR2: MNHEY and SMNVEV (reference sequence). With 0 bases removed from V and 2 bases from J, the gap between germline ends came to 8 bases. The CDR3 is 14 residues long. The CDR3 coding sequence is TGTGCCAGCAGTTTATCACAGGGAGCCTACGAGCAGTACTTC. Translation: CASSLSQGAYEQYF.

The CDR3 region is CASSIRGRGRNQPQHF. The CDR3 DNA is TGTGCCAGTAGTATAAGGGGGAGGGGCCGCAATCAGCCCCAGCATTTT. The chain couples TRBV19 to TRBJ1-5; D may be TRBD1 (6 bases). Trimming pared 2 bases from V and 2 bases from J, leaving 13 bases between. The V gene's germline CDR1 is LNHDA and CDR2 SQIVND (reference sequence). The CDR3 sequence is 16 residues long. Using reference TRBV19 and TRBJ1-5 for the parts outside the CDR3, the full variable domain is DGGITQSPKYLFRKEGQNVTLSCEQNLNHDAMYWYRQDPGQGLRLIYYSQIVNDFQKGDIAEGYSVSREKKESFPLTVTSAQKNPTAFYLCASSIRGRGRNQPQHFGDGTRLSIL.

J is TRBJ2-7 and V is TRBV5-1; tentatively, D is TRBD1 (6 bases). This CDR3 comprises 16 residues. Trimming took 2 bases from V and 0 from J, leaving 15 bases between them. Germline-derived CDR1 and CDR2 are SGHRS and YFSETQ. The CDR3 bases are TGCGCCAGCAGCTTCTCACAGGGTTCCAGCTCCTACGAGCAGTACTTC. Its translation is CASSFSQGSSSYEQYF.

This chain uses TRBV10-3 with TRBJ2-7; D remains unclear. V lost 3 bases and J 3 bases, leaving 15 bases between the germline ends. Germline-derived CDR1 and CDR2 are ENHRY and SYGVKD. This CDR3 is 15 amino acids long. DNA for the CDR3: TGTGCCATCAGTGACCGGCCGGCCGAGGTCTACGAGCAGTACTTC. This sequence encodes CAISDRPAEVYEQYF.

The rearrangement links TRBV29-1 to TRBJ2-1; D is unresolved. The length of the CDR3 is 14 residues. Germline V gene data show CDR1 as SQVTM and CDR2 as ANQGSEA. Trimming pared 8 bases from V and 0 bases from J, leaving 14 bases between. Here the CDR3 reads CSPTFISSYNEQFF. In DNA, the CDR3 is TGCAGCCCGACTTTCATATCCTCCTACAATGAGCAGTTCTTC.

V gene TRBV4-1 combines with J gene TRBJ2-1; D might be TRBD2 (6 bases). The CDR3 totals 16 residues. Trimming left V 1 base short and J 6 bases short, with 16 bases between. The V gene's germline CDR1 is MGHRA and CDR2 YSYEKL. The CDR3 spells CASSQGPGRTANEQFF. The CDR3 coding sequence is TGCGCCAGCAGCCAAGGACCGGGGAGGACGGCCAATGAGCAGTTCTTC.

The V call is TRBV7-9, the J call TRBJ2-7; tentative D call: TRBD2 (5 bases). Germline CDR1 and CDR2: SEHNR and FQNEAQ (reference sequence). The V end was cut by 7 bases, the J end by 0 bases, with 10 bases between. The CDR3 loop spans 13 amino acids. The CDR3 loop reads CASTTRTSYEQYF. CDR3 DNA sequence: TGTGCCAGCACCACTAGGACCTCCTACGAGCAGTACTTC.

CDR3 protein: CASSLGLAAKETQYF. The DNA for the CDR3 is TGTGCCAGCAGCTTGGGACTAGCGGCGAAAGAGACCCAGTACTTC. The chain recombines TRBV13 with TRBJ2-5, with TRBD2 matching 11 bases. Germline assignment: CDR1 PRHDT and CDR2 FYEKMQ (reference sequence). The V gene end was trimmed by 3 bases and the J gene end by 3 bases; junction bases not matched to a gene: 3. The CDR3 loop spans 15 amino acids. The full variable domain, with the rest looked up from reference TRBV13 and TRBJ2-5, is AAGVIQSPRHLIKEKRETATLKCYPIPRHDTVYWYQQGPGQDPQFLISFYEKMQSDKGSIPDRFSAQQFSDYHSELNMSSLELGDSALYFCASSLGLAAKETQYFGPGTRLLVL.

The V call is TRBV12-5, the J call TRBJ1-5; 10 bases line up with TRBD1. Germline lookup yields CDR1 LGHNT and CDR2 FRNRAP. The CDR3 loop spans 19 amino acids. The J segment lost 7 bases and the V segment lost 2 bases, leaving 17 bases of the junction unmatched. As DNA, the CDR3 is TGTGCTAGTGGTTTGCTCGAACTTGGGACAGGGGCGGCACGGCAGCCCCAGCATTTT. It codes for CASGLLELGTGAARQPQHF.

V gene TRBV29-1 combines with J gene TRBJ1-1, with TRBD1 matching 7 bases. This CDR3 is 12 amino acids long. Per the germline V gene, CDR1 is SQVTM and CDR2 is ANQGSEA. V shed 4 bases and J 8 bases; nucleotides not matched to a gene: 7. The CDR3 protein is CSVVADRPEAFF. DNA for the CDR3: TGCAGCGTTGTCGCGGACAGGCCCGAAGCTTTCTTT.